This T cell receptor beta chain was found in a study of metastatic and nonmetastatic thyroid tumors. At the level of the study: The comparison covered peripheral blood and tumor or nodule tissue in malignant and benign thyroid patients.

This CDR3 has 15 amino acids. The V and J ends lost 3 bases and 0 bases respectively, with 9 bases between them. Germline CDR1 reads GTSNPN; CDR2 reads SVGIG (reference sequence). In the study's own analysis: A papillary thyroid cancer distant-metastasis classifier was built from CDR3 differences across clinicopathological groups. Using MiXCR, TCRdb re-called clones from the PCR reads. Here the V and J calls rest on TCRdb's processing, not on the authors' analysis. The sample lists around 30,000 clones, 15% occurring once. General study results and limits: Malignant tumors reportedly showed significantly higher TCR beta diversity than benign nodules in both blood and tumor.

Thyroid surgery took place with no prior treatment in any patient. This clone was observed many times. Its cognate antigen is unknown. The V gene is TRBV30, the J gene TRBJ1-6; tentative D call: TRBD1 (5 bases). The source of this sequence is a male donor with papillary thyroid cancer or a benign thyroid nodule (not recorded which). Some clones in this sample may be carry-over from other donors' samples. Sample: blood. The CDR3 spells CAWRLGGSYNSPLHF. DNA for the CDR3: TGTGCCTGGAGGCTGGGGGGCTCCTATAATTCACCCCTCCACTTT.